This T cell receptor beta chain was captured by sequencing in a study of Ad26.COV2.S vaccination and SARS-CoV-2 variants (dated by TCRdb to the early 2020s). Concerning the study at large: Vaccine-arm donors were drawn from COV1001, a multicentre, randomized, double-blind, placebo-controlled phase I-IIa trial of Ad26.COV2.S in healthy adults. Ad26.COV2.S was given intramuscularly at 5x10^10 or 1x10^11 viral particles, as a single shot or as two shots 56 days apart. The specificity and breadth of SARS-CoV-2-reactive T cell receptors after Ad26.COV2.S vaccination were assessed by TCRbeta repertoire sequencing. The TCR-sequenced set comprised about 32 samples: approximately 20 Ad26.COV2.S vaccine recipients, 5 placebo recipients and 8 SARS-CoV-2 convalescent individuals. Participants in the trial were split at random into five groups of five each, receiving low-dose or high-dose Ad26.COV2.S once or twice, or else placebo on both occasions. Investigators did not know the trial group allocation while performing experiments and assessing outcomes. The paper's findings and limits, for the study overall: Compared with placebo recipients, Ad26.COV2.S recipients showed higher spike-specific TCR breadth (P = 0.0014). After vaccination, spike-specific CD8+ and CD4+ T cell responses were reported to show substantial breadth. Vaccine and placebo recipients had similar non-spike TCR breadth, a finding consistent with the vaccine containing only spike. The authors noted that the TCR breadth and depth analyses may have underestimated total T cell responses. The study was not powered to compare responses between vaccine doses or regimens.

Comments on this clone: It lacks a known antigen. Per-base qualities were not stored, and no clone one base away is much larger.

TCRbeta CDR3 regions were sequenced with the immunoSEQ Assay. After extraction, genomic DNA underwent amplification by bias-controlled multiplex PCR, followed by high-throughput sequencing. Turning to the authors' computational methods: To quantify the absolute abundance of every unique TCRbeta CDR3 region, sequences were collapsed and filtered. T cell fraction was estimated by normalizing TCRbeta template counts to usable DNA, which was measured by amplifying reference genes present in all nucleated cells. Repertoire TCRs were annotated as SARS-CoV-2-specific when V gene, CDR3 amino acid sequence and J gene were exactly matched to a known reactive TCR set. The reference SARS-CoV-2 TCR set was obtained from MIRA and was filtered for enrichment in COVID-19-positive ImmuneCODE repertoires, whereby public or cross-reactive TCRs were removed. Using the MIRA antigens, annotated TCRs were further analysed by specific ORF or by position within an ORF. Breadth was defined as annotated unique rearrangements over total unique productive rearrangements; depth was the summed frequency of those rearrangements. Two-sided Wilcoxon rank-sum tests were applied when comparing TCR breadth between groups. Sourced from immuneACCESS, this table was stored by TCRdb with only in-frame sequences that have V and J called. A share of the clones is absent; for the studies checked, an unresolved V gene accounts for under half, and the remainder has no known explanation. V and J calls plus clone size are reproduced from that table; the DNA served to infer D and trimming. For this sample the table gives 380,000 or so clones, of which under 90% were detected only once. The ten largest clones capture almost 7.5% of the sample.

V and J lose 6 bases and 7 bases, and a span of 16 bases separates them. The germline V gene encodes CDR1 MNHEY and CDR2 SMNVEV (reference sequence). From the cysteine up to the phenylalanine, the CDR3 has a length of 15 residues. Just the 45-base CDR3 DNA is kept, in frame starting at base 1. What the treatment or condition label conveys for this sample: about 20 received Ad26.COV2.S at low or high dose, single or two shots; about 5 received placebo; per-sample allocation not given. Repertoires of vaccine and placebo recipients were sequenced from samples taken on day 63 after the first injection. In Cohort 1b, 25 to 30 adults aged 18-55 years were enrolled at a single site in Boston, USA, between 29 July and 7 August 2020. Ad26.COV2.S was a replication-incompetent adenovirus type 26 vector that expressed a prefusion-stabilized SARS-CoV-2 spike protein derived from the original Wuhan strain.

Rearrangement joined TRBV27 to TRBJ1-6; the D gene is perhaps TRBD1, from 6 matching bases. The specimen was peripheral blood, collected in a trial of Ad26.COV2.S vaccine versus placebo. The clonotype comes from a person aged 18-65 years who received the Ad26.COV2.S COVID-19 vaccine or a placebo. The CDR3 region has the sequence CASRILTGYNSPLHF. The bases are TGTGCCAGCAGAATCCTTACAGGGTACAATTCACCCCTCCACTTT.